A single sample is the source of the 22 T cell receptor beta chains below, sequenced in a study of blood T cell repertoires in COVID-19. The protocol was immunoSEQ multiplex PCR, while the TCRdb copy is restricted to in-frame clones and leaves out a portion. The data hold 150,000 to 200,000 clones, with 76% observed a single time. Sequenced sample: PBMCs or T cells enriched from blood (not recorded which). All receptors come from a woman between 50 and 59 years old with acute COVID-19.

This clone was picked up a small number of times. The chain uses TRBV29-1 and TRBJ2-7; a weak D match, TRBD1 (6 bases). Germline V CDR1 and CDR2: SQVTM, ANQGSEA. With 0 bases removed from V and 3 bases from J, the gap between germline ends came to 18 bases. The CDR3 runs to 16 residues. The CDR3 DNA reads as TGCAGCGTTGAAGATTGGGAAAGGGGGTTGCTCTACGAGCAGTACGTC. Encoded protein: CSVEDWERGLLYEQYV.

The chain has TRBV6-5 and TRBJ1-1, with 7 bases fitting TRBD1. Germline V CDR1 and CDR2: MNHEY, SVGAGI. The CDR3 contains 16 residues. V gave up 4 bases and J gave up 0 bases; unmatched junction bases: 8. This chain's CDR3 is CASSSPGQLMNTEAFF. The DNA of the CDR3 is TGTGCCAGCAGTTCGCCGGGACAGCTAATGAACACTGAAGCTTTCTTT.

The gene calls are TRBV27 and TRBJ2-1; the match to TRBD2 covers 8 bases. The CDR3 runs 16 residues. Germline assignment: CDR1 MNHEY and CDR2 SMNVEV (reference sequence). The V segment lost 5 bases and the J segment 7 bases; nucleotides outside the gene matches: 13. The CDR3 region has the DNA TGTGCCAGCAGTACCCTCGGGGGACTAGTCGGGAATGAGCAGTTCTTC. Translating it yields CASSTLGGLVGNEQFF.

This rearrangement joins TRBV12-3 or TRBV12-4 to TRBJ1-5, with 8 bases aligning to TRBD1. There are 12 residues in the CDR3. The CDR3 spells CATGGSNQPQHF. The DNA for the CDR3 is TGTGCTACAGGGGGGAGCAATCAGCCCCAGCATTTT.

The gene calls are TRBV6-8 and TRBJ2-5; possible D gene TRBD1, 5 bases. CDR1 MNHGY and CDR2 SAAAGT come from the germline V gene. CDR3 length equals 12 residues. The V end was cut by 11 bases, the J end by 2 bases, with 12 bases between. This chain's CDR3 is CAPWGIQETQYF. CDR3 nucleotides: TGTGCCCCCTGGGGCATACAAGAGACCCAGTACTTC.

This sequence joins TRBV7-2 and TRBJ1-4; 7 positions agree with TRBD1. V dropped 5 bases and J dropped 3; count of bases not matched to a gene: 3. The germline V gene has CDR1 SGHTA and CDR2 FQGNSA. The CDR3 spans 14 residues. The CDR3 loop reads CASSPDRANEKLFF. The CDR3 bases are TGTGCCAGCAGCCCCGACAGGGCTAATGAAAAACTGTTTTTT.

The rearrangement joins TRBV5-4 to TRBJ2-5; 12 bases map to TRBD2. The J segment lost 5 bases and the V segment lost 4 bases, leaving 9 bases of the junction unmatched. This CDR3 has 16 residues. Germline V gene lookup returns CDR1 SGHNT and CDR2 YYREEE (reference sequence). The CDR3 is CASSKGLAGLGETQYF. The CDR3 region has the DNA TGTGCCAGCAGCAAGGGACTAGCGGGCCTCGGGGAGACCCAGTACTTC.

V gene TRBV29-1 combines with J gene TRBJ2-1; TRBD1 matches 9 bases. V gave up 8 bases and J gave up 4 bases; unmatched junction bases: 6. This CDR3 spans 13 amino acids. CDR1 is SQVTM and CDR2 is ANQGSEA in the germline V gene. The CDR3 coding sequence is TGCAGCATGCCGGGACAGGGATACAATGAGCAGTTCTTC. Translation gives CSMPGQGYNEQFF.

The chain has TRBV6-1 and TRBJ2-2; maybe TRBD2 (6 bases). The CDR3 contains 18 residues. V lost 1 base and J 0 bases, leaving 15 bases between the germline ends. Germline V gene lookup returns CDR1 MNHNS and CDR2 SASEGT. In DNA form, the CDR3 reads TGTGCCAGCAGTGAAGTACTACTAGCCCCCGCGAACACCGGGGAGCTGTTTTTT. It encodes CASSEVLLAPANTGELFF.

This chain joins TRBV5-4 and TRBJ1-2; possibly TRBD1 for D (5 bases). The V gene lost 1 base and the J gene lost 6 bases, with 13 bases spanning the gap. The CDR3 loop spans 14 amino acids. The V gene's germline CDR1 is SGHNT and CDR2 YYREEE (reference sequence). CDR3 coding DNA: TGTGCCAGCAGCTTGAAACAGGTGCTCCATGGCTACACCTTC. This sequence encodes CASSLKQVLHGYTF.

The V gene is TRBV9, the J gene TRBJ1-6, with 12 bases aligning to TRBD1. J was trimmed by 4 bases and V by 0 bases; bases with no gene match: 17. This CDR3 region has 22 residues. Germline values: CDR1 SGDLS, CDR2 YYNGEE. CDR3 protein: CASSVGVLTGTGGTSYNSPLHF. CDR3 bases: TGTGCCAGCAGCGTAGGGGTTCTAACCGGGACAGGGGGCACCTCTTATAATTCACCCCTCCACTTT.

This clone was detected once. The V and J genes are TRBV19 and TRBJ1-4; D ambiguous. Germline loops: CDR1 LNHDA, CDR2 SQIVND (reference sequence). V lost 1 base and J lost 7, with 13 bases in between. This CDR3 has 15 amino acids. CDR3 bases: TGTGCCAGTAGTATAGTCGCTGGCCGGGGTGAAAAACTGTTTTTT. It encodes CASSIVAGRGEKLFF.

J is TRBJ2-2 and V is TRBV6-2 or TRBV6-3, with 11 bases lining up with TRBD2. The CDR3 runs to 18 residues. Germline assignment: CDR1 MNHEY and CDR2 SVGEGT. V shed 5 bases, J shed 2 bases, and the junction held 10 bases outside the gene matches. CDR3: CASSPLTSGGRNTGELFF. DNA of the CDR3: TGTGCCAGCAGTCCACTAACTAGCGGGGGAAGAAACACCGGGGAGCTGTTTTTT.

In DNA form, the CDR3 reads TGTGCCAGCAGTTTACCGGCGGCAGGGATGCGTGAAAAACTGTTTTTT. As protein: CASSLPAAGMREKLFF. This rearrangement joins TRBV28 to TRBJ1-4; D possibly corresponds to TRBD1 (5 bases). The CDR3 spans 16 residues. Germline V lookup: CDR1 MDHEN, CDR2 SYDVKM. Trimming took off 2 bases at V and 7 bases at J, with 17 bases between the two ends.

Written as DNA, the CDR3 is TGCAGTTCGGGGGGGCAAGAGACCCAGTACTTC. It translates to CSSGGQETQYF. V gene TRBV20-1 combines with J gene TRBJ2-5; 8 bases align to TRBD2. CDR3 length: 11 residues. Trimming cost V 8 bases and J 2 bases; bases outside gene matches: 1. CDR1 and CDR2 (germline): DFQATT, SNEGSKA (reference sequence).

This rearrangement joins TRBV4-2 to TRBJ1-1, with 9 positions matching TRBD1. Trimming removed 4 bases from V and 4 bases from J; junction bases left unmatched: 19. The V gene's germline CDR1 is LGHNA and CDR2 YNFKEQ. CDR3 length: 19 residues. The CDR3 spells CASSPAFWSNRGHGTEAFF. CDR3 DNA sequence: TGTGCCAGCAGCCCCGCATTTTGGTCGAACAGGGGGCACGGCACTGAAGCTTTCTTT.

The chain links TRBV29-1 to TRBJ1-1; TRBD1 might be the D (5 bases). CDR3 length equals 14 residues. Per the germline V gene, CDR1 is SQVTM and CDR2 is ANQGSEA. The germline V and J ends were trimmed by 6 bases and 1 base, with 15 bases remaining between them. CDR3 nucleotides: TGCAGCGTGTACCCACAGGTGGGGAACACTGAAGCTTTCTTT. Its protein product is CSVYPQVGNTEAFF.

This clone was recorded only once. DNA for the CDR3: TGCGCCAGCAGCCAAGCTGGACAGGGCGGAAACACCATATATTTT. Protein sequence: CASSQAGQGGNTIYF. This chain uses TRBV4-1 with TRBJ1-3; 8 nucleotides match TRBD1. The CDR3 sequence is 15 residues long. J lost 4 bases, V lost 1 base, and 3 bases had no gene match. Germline CDR1 reads MGHRA; CDR2 reads YSYEKL.

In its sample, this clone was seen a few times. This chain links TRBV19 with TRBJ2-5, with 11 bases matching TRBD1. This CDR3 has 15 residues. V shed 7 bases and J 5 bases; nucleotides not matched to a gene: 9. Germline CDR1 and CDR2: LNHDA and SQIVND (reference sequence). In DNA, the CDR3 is TGTGCCAGTAACCCCCGGACAGGGGGCAAGGAGACCCAGTACTTC. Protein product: CASNPRTGGKETQYF.

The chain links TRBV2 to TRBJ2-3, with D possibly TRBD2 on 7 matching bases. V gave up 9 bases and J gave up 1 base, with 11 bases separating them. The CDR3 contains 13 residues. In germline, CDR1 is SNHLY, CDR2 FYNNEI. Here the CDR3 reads CARKGGGTDTQYF. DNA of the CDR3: TGTGCCAGGAAGGGGGGGGGCACAGATACGCAGTATTTT.

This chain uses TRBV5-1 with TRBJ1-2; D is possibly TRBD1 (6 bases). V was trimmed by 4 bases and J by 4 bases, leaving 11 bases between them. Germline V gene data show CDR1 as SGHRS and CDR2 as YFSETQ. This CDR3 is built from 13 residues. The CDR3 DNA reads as TGCGCCAGCAGCAACCAGGACAGCTATGGCTACACCTTC. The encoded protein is CASSNQDSYGYTF.

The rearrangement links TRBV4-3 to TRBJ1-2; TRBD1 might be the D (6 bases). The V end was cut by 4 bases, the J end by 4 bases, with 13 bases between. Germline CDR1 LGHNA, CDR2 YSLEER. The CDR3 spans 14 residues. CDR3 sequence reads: CASSRLQGSYGYTF. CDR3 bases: TGCGCCAGCAGCCGGTTACAGGGTTCCTATGGCTACACCTTC.